Listed below are T cell receptor beta chains from one sample, sequenced in a study of cytomegalovirus exposure and HLA in healthy donors. Profiled with immunoSEQ multiplex PCR; TCRdb holds only in-frame clones, not every one. The data hold roughly 180,000 clones, with roughly a tenth observed a single time. The sequenced sample consisted of PBMCs. The receptors originated from a woman in her twenties or thirties in good health and CMV-seropositive. The CDR3 runs from the conserved cysteine through the conserved F or W. A D gene is named only where the DNA matches it firmly. Not all rows give a size; the values are once, few, many and, for expanded clones, a class.

TRBD1	TRBV9	few	TRBJ2-7	TGTGCCAGCAGCGTAGCAGGGGGCGTAACGGCCTACGAGCAGTACTTC	CASSVAGGVTAYEQYF
-	TRBV7-6	few	TRBJ2-5	TGTGCCAGCAGCTTAAGACTGTCACAGGGAAGAGGGGAGACCCAGTACTTC	CASSLRLSQGRGETQYF
TRBD1	TRBV9	few	TRBJ2-7	TGTGCCAGCAGCGTGACCGGGACAGGGACTGAGCAGTACTTC	CASSVTGTGTEQYF
-	TRBV21-1	few	TRBJ2-3	TGTGCCGGCAGCAACTGGACTAGCGGGAGGGATCGGGGAGGCGCAGATACGCAGTATTTT	CAGSNWTSGRDRGGADTQYF
TRBD2	TRBV23-1	-	TRBJ2-3	TGCGCCAGCAGTCAATCTCCGGGACTGCCCCACGGGCGGGACTATCGCACAGATACGCAGTATTTT	CASSQSPGLPHGRDYRTDTQYF
TRBD2	TRBV11-2	few	TRBJ2-3	TGTGCCAGCAGCCCAATTGGGACTAGCGGGGATACGCAGTATTTT	CASSPIGTSGDTQYF
-	TRBV2	-	TRBJ1-1	TGTGCCAGCAGTCTCAGGGGGAACACTGAAGCTTTCTTT	CASSLRGNTEAFF
-	TRBV10-2	few	TRBJ1-2	TGCGCCAGCAGCCAGGGGATTAACTATGGCTACACCTTC	CASSQGINYGYTF
TRBD2	TRBV7-3	few	TRBJ2-5	TGTGCCAGCAGCGACGGGACTAGCGGAGGGAGGGAGACCCAGTACTTC	CASSDGTSGGRETQYF
TRBD1	TRBV6-1	-	TRBJ1-5	TGTGCCAGCAGGGGACAGGGAGAGGGAGTTGTGACCCAGCATTTT	CASRGQGEGVVTQHF
-	TRBV7-2	few	TRBJ2-5	TGTGCCAGCAGTGAATACCGGAGAGGCGGGCAAGAGACCCAGTACTTC	CASSEYRRGGQETQYF